One and the same sample provided the 11 T cell receptor beta chains below, sequenced in a study of glioma-infiltrating T cells. Using RNA template, CDR3s of TCR alpha and beta were amplified with iRepertoire arm-PCR. MiXCR, run by TCRdb on the multiplex PCR reads, gives a single entry per CDR3 protein. The repertoire has more than 300,000 distinct CDR3 sequences, roughly two fifths of them found once; the top ten carry around 12%. Source material: glioma tissue, nonneoplastic brain tissue, or PBMCs (not recorded which). The receptors were sampled from a human donor with low-grade glioma or glioblastoma, undergoing nonglioma brain surgery, or in good health (not recorded which).

This chain connects TRBV5-6 to TRBJ2-1, with TRBD1 identical over 8 bases. Trimming removed 4 bases from V and 1 base from J; junction bases left unmatched: 7. The CDR3 covers 16 residues. Germline CDR1 reads SGHDT; CDR2 reads YYEEEE. The CDR3 protein is CASSTPGQVSYNEQFF. The CDR3 nucleotides read TGTGCCAGCAGCACCCCGGGACAGGTTTCCTACAATGAGCAGTTCTTC.

V usage is TRBV7-2 and J usage is TRBJ2-3; D remains unclear. The CDR3 is made up of 13 amino acids. V was pared by 4 bases and J by 4 bases, with 9 bases between. The germline gives CDR1 SGHTA, CDR2 FQGNSA. CDR3 bases: TGTGCCAGCAGCTCCCCTGGGCCAGATACGCAGTATTTT. As protein: CASSSPGPDTQYF.

This clonotype was seen repeatedly, ten times or more. The chain employs TRBV12-3 or TRBV12-4 and TRBJ1-3; D is undetermined. V lost 3 bases, J lost 0 bases, and 3 bases lay in between. The CDR3 totals 13 residues. CDR3 nucleotide sequence: TGTGCCAGCAGTTTCTTCTCTGGAAACACCATATATTTT. It specifies CASSFFSGNTIYF.

Comments on this clonotype: Here the CDR3 omits its conserved ending phenylalanine or tryptophan, so a read error is the likely source. The CDR3 is CASSLWGQGNEQYS. The CDR3 coding sequence is TGTGCCAGCAGTTTGTGGGGCCAGGGCAACGAGCAGTACTCC. The gene calls are TRBV28 and TRBJ2-7; D perhaps matches TRBD1 (5 bases). CDR3 size: 14 residues. V dropped 3 bases and J dropped 5 bases, with 14 bases sitting between them. Germline CDR1 is MDHEN and CDR2 is SYDVKM.

This rearrangement joins TRBV19 to TRBJ2-1, with 9 bases identical to TRBD2. The length of the CDR3 is 15 residues. V was pared by 3 bases and J by 6 bases, with 6 bases of the junction left unmatched. Germline values: CDR1 LNHDA, CDR2 SQIVND (reference sequence). For the CDR3, the DNA is TGTGCCAGTAGTATCGTAGCGGGAGTTTTCAATGAGCAGTTCTTC. This translates into CASSIVAGVFNEQFF.

The chain uses TRBV15 and TRBJ2-7; 7 nucleotides align to TRBD2. CDR1 is LNHNV and CDR2 is YYDKDF in the germline V gene (reference sequence). Losses at the gene ends were 6 bases for V and 6 bases for J; bases not matched to a gene: 14. This CDR3 spans 15 amino acids. CDR3 in DNA: TGTGCCACCAGTGGGTCGAGGCGGGGGACTTCCGAGCAGTACTTC. It encodes CATSGSRRGTSEQYF.

This clonotype showed up just a few times. The chain couples TRBV20-1 to TRBJ2-7; 9 bases agree with TRBD1. V shed 0 bases, J shed 2 bases, and the junction held 14 bases outside the gene matches. The CDR3 is 18 residues long. Germline V gene sequence: CDR1 DFQATT, CDR2 SNEGSKA (reference sequence). CDR3 coding DNA: TGCAGTGCTAGAGATCTGTTGGGACAGGGCGAAAGGCCCTACGAGCAGTACTTC. It yields the protein CSARDLLGQGERPYEQYF.

The table lists this clonotype with a few counts. The chain joins TRBV5-1 to TRBJ1-6; TRBD1 matches 7 bases. This CDR3 has 14 residues. V gave up 0 bases and J gave up 10 bases; unmatched junction bases: 4. Germline loops: CDR1 SGHRS, CDR2 YFSETQ. Here the CDR3 reads CASSLEGGKSPLHF. The CDR3 nucleotides are TGCGCCAGCAGCTTGGAAGGGGGCAAGTCACCCCTCCACTTT.

This clonotype has at least ten counts. The chain uses TRBV4-2 and TRBJ2-7; 8 bases match TRBD1. Germline values: CDR1 LGHNA, CDR2 YNFKEQ. This CDR3 has 14 residues. The V segment lost 1 base and the J segment 5 bases; nucleotides outside the gene matches: 4. CDR3 loop: CASSQGQGWNEQYF. The CDR3 DNA sequence: TGTGCCAGCAGCCAAGGACAGGGGTGGAACGAGCAGTACTTC.

This rearrangement joins TRBV12-3 or TRBV12-4 to TRBJ1-3; D is unclear. V lost 3 bases and J 2 bases, leaving 5 bases between the germline ends. This CDR3 comprises 13 residues. This chain's CDR3 is CASSFWPGNTIYF. CDR3 nucleotide sequence: TGTGCCAGCAGTTTCTGGCCTGGAAACACCATATATTTT.

The CDR3 region is CSVGLAGGPRETQYF. CDR3 nucleotides: TGCAGTGTGGGACTAGCGGGAGGGCCTCGGGAGACCCAGTACTTC. The chain couples TRBV20-1 to TRBJ2-5, with 16 positions matching TRBD2. The length of the CDR3 is 15 residues. Germline lookup yields CDR1 DFQATT and CDR2 SNEGSKA (reference sequence). The junction had 7 bases not matched to a gene; V was cut back by 7 bases and J by 5 bases.